This T cell receptor (beta chain) originates from a study of cytomegalovirus exposure and HLA in healthy donors. On the study more broadly: The same platform used for the 500 to 850 first-cohort repertoires was also used for the 120 or so validation repertoires, as a later analysis reported.

For this clone: Its cognate antigen is unknown.

Overall study findings and caveats: According to the study, 150 to 200 TCR beta chains were cytomegalovirus-associated. The classifier reportedly diagnosed cytomegalovirus status with high sensitivity and specificity. A subsequent analysis found that TCR clusters from the first cohort also tended to co-occur in the 120 validation repertoires, with roughly 95% of cluster scores above 0.

Sequencing used immunoSEQ multiplex PCR; TCRdb keeps in-frame clones, though not all of them. There are some 200,000 clones in the sample; just over 90% occur only once, and about 1% lies in the top ten. Looked up from germline, CDR1 is MGHRA and CDR2 is YSYEKL. The length of the CDR3 is 16 residues. After removal of 0 bases from V and 0 bases from J, the junction contained 2 bases not matched to a gene. The sample taken for sequencing was PBMCs. This clonotype originated in a woman between 18 and 30 years old in good health and CMV-seronegative. The chain carries TRBV4-1 and TRBJ1-2; 9 nucleotides align to TRBD1. CDR3 sequence (DNA): TGCGCCAGCAGCCAAGATCGGACAGGGGCTAACTATGGCTACACCTTC. Its protein product is CASSQDRTGANYGYTF.